Listed here are 30 T cell receptor beta chains from one sample, sequenced in a study of PD-L1 blockade in urothelial cancer (TCRdb year 2017). The method behind the library was the immunoSEQ multiplex PCR assay. Imported from immuneACCESS, the table was reduced by TCRdb to in-frame sequences with V and J called. These copies leave out some clones; in studies compared against another copy, an unresolved V gene accounts for under half, and the cause of the remainder is not known. In all, the sample holds around 38,000 clones, and 80% to 90% of those were seen once. The biggest ten clones account for 24% of the sample. In the paper's terms, the time point label means: peripheral blood 6 weeks after treatment start. Sequencing used PBMCs, obtained around atezolizumab (anti-PD-L1) treatment. Every receptor here comes from a man aged 55 to 69 with urothelial cancer.

The chain employs TRBV9 and TRBJ2-7; D gene ambiguous. The germline V gene encodes CDR1 SGDLS and CDR2 YYNGEE. V dropped 0 bases and J dropped 2 bases, with 6 bases sitting between them. The CDR3 covers 13 residues. CDR3 sequence (DNA): TGTGCCAGCAGCGTAGCTGAGGCCTACGAGCAGTACTTC. Translation: CASSVAEAYEQYF.

The chain recombines TRBV6-5 with TRBJ2-3; TRBD1 agrees at 9 bases. This CDR3 contains 15 residues. Germline V gene lookup returns CDR1 MNHEY and CDR2 SVGAGI. Unmatched junction bases numbered 5, after V lost 6 bases and J lost 1 base. CDR3 residues: CASRRQGVGTDTQYF. CDR3 DNA sequence: TGTGCCAGCAGGCGACAGGGGGTAGGCACAGATACGCAGTATTTT.

The V gene is TRBV5-1, the J gene TRBJ1-5; tentatively, D is TRBD1 (5 bases). Germline CDR1 SGHRS, CDR2 YFSETQ. The CDR3 covers 16 residues. Trimming took off 0 bases at V and 3 bases at J, with 13 bases between the two ends. CDR3 protein: CASSLGGTSANQPQHF. CDR3 DNA: TGCGCCAGCAGCTTGGGGGGGACTTCCGCCAATCAGCCCCAGCATTTT.

This clone has a single count. The V and J genes are TRBV19 and TRBJ2-7; 7 bases match TRBD2. The CDR3 spans 14 residues. J lost 6 bases, V lost 4 bases, and 9 bases had no gene match. Germline V lookup: CDR1 LNHDA, CDR2 SQIVND (reference sequence). The CDR3 region has the DNA TGTGCCAGTAGTACCCGGGACTACGTCTCCGAGCAGTACTTC. This codes for CASSTRDYVSEQYF.

This chain links TRBV2 with TRBJ2-2; D unclear. CDR1 and CDR2 from the germline V gene are SNHLY and FYNNEI. Trimming took 2 bases from V and 5 from J, leaving 21 bases between them. The CDR3 totals 18 residues. The CDR3 loop reads CASSEKARTFSRTGELFF. In nucleotides, the CDR3 is TGTGCCAGCAGTGAAAAGGCTAGAACCTTTTCTAGAACCGGGGAGCTGTTTTTT.

The rearrangement uses TRBV5-1 and TRBJ2-7; 9 bases map to TRBD2. V shed 2 bases, J shed 7 bases, and the junction held 19 bases outside the gene matches. Germline V gives CDR1 SGHRS, CDR2 YFSETQ. The CDR3 contains 18 residues. The DNA of the CDR3 is TGCGCCAGCAGCTTCGGGGCCCTAGCGGGACAGAGGGGGGAAGAGCAGTACTTC. It translates to CASSFGALAGQRGEEQYF.

This chain connects TRBV6-6 to TRBJ1-5; 7 nucleotides align to TRBD1. V shed 6 bases, J shed 10 bases, and the junction held 9 bases outside the gene matches. CDR1 and CDR2 (germline): MNHNY, SVGAGI (reference sequence). The CDR3 runs to 13 residues. CDR3 in DNA: TGTGCCAGCAGCTTGACAGGGAGAGGTCCCCAGCATTTT. Encoded protein: CASSLTGRGPQHF.

This rearrangement joins TRBV5-1 to TRBJ1-2; no clear D. Trimming shortened V by 5 bases and J by 2 bases, and 10 bases separated the two germline ends. The CDR3 loop spans 13 amino acids. Germline V gene data show CDR1 as SGHRS and CDR2 as YFSETQ. The CDR3 DNA reads TGCGCCAGCAGGGTCGGACTGAACTATGGCTACACCTTC. Translated: CASRVGLNYGYTF. The full variable domain, its missing parts supplied by reference TRBV5-1 and TRBJ1-2, is KAGVTQTPRYLIKTRGQQVTLSCSPISGHRSVSWYQQTPGQGLQFLFEYFSETQRNKGNFPGRFSGRQFSNSRSEMNVSTLELGDSALYLCASRVGLNYGYTFGSGTRLTVV.

The chain joins TRBV7-2 to TRBJ1-5, with D unresolved. Germline V CDR1 and CDR2: SGHTA, FQGNSA. Trimming removed 5 bases from V and 1 base from J, with 12 bases in between. This CDR3 spans 15 amino acids. In DNA form, the CDR3 reads TGTGCCAGCAGCCCTGAGGGTCGGAGCAATCAGCCCCAGCATTTT. This sequence encodes CASSPEGRSNQPQHF.

The J gene is TRBJ2-6, the V gene TRBV5-1; possibly TRBD1 for D (5 bases). Germline V CDR1 and CDR2: SGHRS, YFSETQ. Trimming shortened V by 2 bases and J by 0 bases, and 9 bases separated the two germline ends. CDR3 length: 16 amino acids. The CDR3: CASSFNRGSGANVLTF. CDR3 coding DNA: TGCGCCAGCAGCTTTAATAGGGGCTCTGGGGCCAACGTCCTGACTTTC.

The CDR3 spells CASSEVVAGASSYNSPLHF. The CDR3, as DNA: TGTGCCAGCAGTGAAGTTGTGGCAGGCGCCAGCTCCTATAATTCACCCCTCCACTTT. The chain is built from TRBV6-1 and TRBJ1-6; D remains ambiguous. V lost 1 base and J 0 bases, leaving 16 bases between the germline ends. This CDR3 is 19 amino acids long. Germline V gene data show CDR1 as MNHNS and CDR2 as SASEGT.

The genes are TRBV9 and TRBJ1-4, with 9 bases lining up with TRBD1. V gave up 2 bases and J gave up 5 bases; unmatched junction bases: 7. Germline V gene data show CDR1 as SGDLS and CDR2 as YYNGEE. CDR3 size: 16 residues. This CDR3 reads CASSVSGTGRNEKLFF. For the CDR3, the DNA is TGTGCCAGCAGCGTTTCAGGGACAGGGCGGAATGAAAAACTGTTTTTT. Full variable domain (remainder filled in from reference TRBV9 and TRBJ1-4): DSGVTQTPKHLITATGQRVTLRCSPRSGDLSVYWYQQSLDQGLQFLIQYYNGEERAKGNILERFSAQQFPDLHSELNLSSLELGDSALYFCASSVSGTGRNEKLFFGSGTQLSVL.

This clone was picked up a small number of times. The CDR3 DNA reads TGTGCCACCAGCAGGCGTAGCGGGGGCACAGATACGCAGTATTTT. This gives the protein CATSRRSGGTDTQYF. The chain links TRBV15 to TRBJ2-3, with 8 bases matching TRBD2. The V gene end was trimmed by 3 bases and the J gene end by 1 base; junction bases not matched to a gene: 3. This CDR3 is 15 amino acids long. Germline V gene lookup returns CDR1 LNHNV and CDR2 YYDKDF (reference sequence).

CDR3: CASRQLTSTDTQYF. The CDR3 nucleotides are TGTGCCAGCCGACAGCTCACCAGCACAGATACGCAGTATTTT. The chain combines TRBV2 with TRBJ2-3, with D perhaps matching TRBD1 (5 bases). The CDR3 spans 14 residues. V was trimmed by 8 bases and J by 0 bases, leaving 12 bases between them. CDR1 is SNHLY and CDR2 is FYNNEI in the germline V gene.

J is TRBJ2-3 and V is TRBV9; 7 nucleotides line up with TRBD2. The CDR3 is 15 residues long. V lost 2 bases and J lost 2; bases outside the gene matches: 5. Looked up from germline, CDR1 is SGDLS and CDR2 is YYNGEE. The CDR3 coding sequence is TGTGCCAGCAGCGTTCAAGCGGGGAACACAGATACGCAGTATTTT. Translated: CASSVQAGNTDTQYF.

The genes are TRBV27 and TRBJ1-5, with 9 bases fitting TRBD1. V shed 6 bases and J 6 bases; nucleotides not matched to a gene: 6. CDR1 is MNHEY and CDR2 is SMNVEV in the germline V gene (reference sequence). The CDR3 spans 14 residues. Here the CDR3 DNA reads TGTGCCAGCAGACCGGGACAGGGCTTTCAGCCCCAGCATTTT. Protein product: CASRPGQGFQPQHF.

CDR3: CAWNSAPATGELFF. CDR3 coding DNA: TGTGCCTGGAACTCAGCGCCTGCGACCGGGGAGCTGTTTTTT. J is TRBJ2-2 and V is TRBV30; D is undetermined. CDR1 and CDR2 (germline): GTSNPN, SVGIG (reference sequence). V was trimmed by 4 bases and J by 5 bases, leaving 14 bases between them. The CDR3 is 14 amino acids.

The chain recombines TRBV5-1 with TRBJ2-1; the match to TRBD2 covers 9 bases. CDR1 is SGHRS, CDR2 YFSETQ, per germline. With 0 bases clipped from V and 4 bases from J, the junction kept 5 bases outside the gene matches. CDR3 size: 16 residues. The CDR3 sequence is CASSLAAGGQYNEQFF. The CDR3 bases are TGCGCCAGCAGCTTGGCAGCGGGGGGACAGTACAATGAGCAGTTCTTC.

This chain connects TRBV11-2 to TRBJ1-1; no clear D. Germline CDR1 is SGHAT and CDR2 is FQNNGV. The CDR3 runs to 14 residues. With 5 bases removed from V and 0 bases from J, the gap between germline ends came to 10 bases. The CDR3 nucleotides read TGTGCCAGCAGCAACGCAGGTTTGAACACTGAAGCTTTCTTT. Amino acids: CASSNAGLNTEAFF. Based on the CDR3 plus reference TRBV11-2 and TRBJ1-1, the full variable domain is EAGVAQSPRYKIIEKRQSVAFWCNPISGHATLYWYQQILGQGPKLLIQFQNNGVVDDSQLPKDRFSAERLKGVDSTLKIQPAKLEDSAVYLCASSNAGLNTEAFFGQGTRLTVV.

The genes are TRBV28 and TRBJ2-3, with TRBD2 matching over 12 bases. Trimming removed 7 bases from V and 1 base from J; junction bases left unmatched: 6. CDR3 length equals 16 residues. Germline V lookup: CDR1 MDHEN, CDR2 SYDVKM. The CDR3 coding sequence is TGTGCCAGCACCCCTAGCGGGAGGGTTGGCACAGATACGCAGTATTTT. It translates to CASTPSGRVGTDTQYF.

The chain couples TRBV6-5 to TRBJ1-2, with 9 nucleotides matching TRBD1. Germline loops: CDR1 MNHEY, CDR2 SVGAGI. Trimming cost V 5 bases and J 7 bases; bases outside gene matches: 8. CDR3 length equals 14 residues. In DNA, the CDR3 is TGTGCCAGCAGTCGGGACAGGGTAGAAGGTGGCTACACCTTC. It translates to CASSRDRVEGGYTF.

The CDR3 loop reads CASSVDPFYSSYEQYF. The CDR3 region has the DNA TGTGCCAGCAGCGTAGATCCCTTTTACAGCTCCTACGAGCAGTACTTC. The chain links TRBV9 to TRBJ2-7; no definite D call. CDR3 size: 16 residues. Germline V CDR1 and CDR2: SGDLS, YYNGEE. V was cut by 0 bases and J by 0 bases, with 13 bases left in between. Full variable domain (missing parts from reference TRBV9 and TRBJ2-7): DSGVTQTPKHLITATGQRVTLRCSPRSGDLSVYWYQQSLDQGLQFLIQYYNGEERAKGNILERFSAQQFPDLHSELNLSSLELGDSALYFCASSVDPFYSSYEQYFGPGTRLTVT.

This chain uses TRBV5-1 with TRBJ1-1, with 7 bases aligning to TRBD1. The trim removed 5 bases at V and 2 bases at J, leaving 15 bases unmatched. Germline lookup yields CDR1 SGHRS and CDR2 YFSETQ. The CDR3 consists of 17 residues. The chain's CDR3 is CASRSNLAGQKNTEAFF. Here the CDR3 DNA reads TGCGCCAGCAGATCGAACCTTGCGGGACAGAAAAACACTGAAGCTTTCTTT.

This clone was counted many times. The chain combines TRBV9 with TRBJ1-5; 8 bases are shared with TRBD1. Per the germline V gene, CDR1 is SGDLS and CDR2 is YYNGEE. This CDR3 region has 15 residues. J lost 5 bases, V lost 3 bases, and 7 bases had no gene match. The CDR3 DNA sequence: TGTGCCAGCAGCGCGCAGGGGGCAACCTATCAGCCCCAGCATTTT. Its translation is CASSAQGATYQPQHF. Using reference TRBV9 and TRBJ1-5 for the parts outside the CDR3, the full variable domain is DSGVTQTPKHLITATGQRVTLRCSPRSGDLSVYWYQQSLDQGLQFLIQYYNGEERAKGNILERFSAQQFPDLHSELNLSSLELGDSALYFCASSAQGATYQPQHFGDGTRLSIL.

The V and J genes are TRBV6-1 and TRBJ2-2, with 7 bases identical to TRBD2. CDR3 size: 15 residues. V lost 4 bases, J lost 5 bases, and 7 bases stayed unmatched. Per the germline V gene, CDR1 is MNHNS and CDR2 is SASEGT. CDR3 region: CASSVPSGKTGELFF. Written as DNA, the CDR3 is TGTGCCAGCAGTGTTCCGAGCGGGAAGACCGGGGAGCTGTTTTTT.

This clone was recorded a few times. The rearrangement links TRBV5-6 to TRBJ1-2; a weak D match, TRBD1 (5 bases). Germline V CDR1 and CDR2: SGHDT, YYEEEE. This CDR3 comprises 15 residues. Trimming pared 5 bases from V and 5 bases from J, leaving 19 bases between. The CDR3, as DNA: TGTGCCAGCAGTCCCACCGGGACTGTCCATTATGGCTACACCTTC. It translates to CASSPTGTVHYGYTF. Looking up the rest from reference TRBV5-6 and TRBJ1-2 gives the full variable domain: DAGVTQSPTHLIKTRGQQVTLRCSPKSGHDTVSWYQQALGQGPQFIFQYYEEEERQRGNFPDRFSGHQFPNYSSELNVNALLLGDSALYLCASSPTGTVHYGYTFGSGTRLTVV.

CDR3: CASRLTSGGLSTDTQYF. The CDR3 coding sequence is TGTGCCAGCAGGCTGACTAGCGGGGGGCTAAGCACAGATACGCAGTATTTT. The V call is TRBV5-6, the J call TRBJ2-3; 13 positions agree with TRBD2. With V trimmed by 5 bases and J by 0 bases, 6 bases remained unmatched. Looked up from germline, CDR1 is SGHDT and CDR2 is YYEEEE. This CDR3 has 17 amino acids. Based on the CDR3 plus reference TRBV5-6 and TRBJ2-3, the full variable domain is DAGVTQSPTHLIKTRGQQVTLRCSPKSGHDTVSWYQQALGQGPQFIFQYYEEEERQRGNFPDRFSGHQFPNYSSELNVNALLLGDSALYLCASRLTSGGLSTDTQYFGPGTRLTVL.

The rearrangement links TRBV30 to TRBJ1-1; 10 bases map to TRBD1. The CDR3 sequence is 15 residues long. CDR1 is GTSNPN and CDR2 is SVGIG in the germline V gene (reference sequence). V shed 2 bases, J shed 5 bases, and the junction held 8 bases outside the gene matches. The CDR3 nucleotides are TGTGCCTGGAGTTTCCGGGACAGGGGAACAACTGAAGCTTTCTTT. Its translation is CAWSFRDRGTTEAFF.

The CDR3: CASSFYAAGGRHSTYNEQFF. The CDR3 DNA is TGCGCCAGCAGCTTTTATGCAGCGGGAGGCCGCCATAGCACCTACAATGAGCAGTTCTTC. The chain combines TRBV5-1 with TRBJ2-1; 9 nucleotides match TRBD2. The V gene end was trimmed by 2 bases and the J gene end by 2 bases; junction bases not matched to a gene: 17. This CDR3 contains 20 residues. Germline CDR1 is SGHRS and CDR2 is YFSETQ.

This clone has only one observation. The gene calls are TRBV6-1 and TRBJ1-1, with a tentative D call TRBD1 (5 bases). Germline CDR1 reads MNHNS; CDR2 reads SASEGT. Trimming cost V 1 base and J 1 base, with 7 bases left between them. There are 14 residues in the CDR3. The CDR3 coding sequence is TGTGCCAGCAGTGAAGGGGGCTCGAACACTGAAGCTTTCTTT. Translating gives CASSEGGSNTEAFF.